The clone carrying this TCR beta chain was counted only a few times. Its antigen is still unknown. The sample originates from a study of response to subunit inactivated influenza vaccine. The CDR3 has 16 amino acids. Unmatched junction bases numbered 9, after V lost 7 bases and J lost 1 base. Findings of the study overall: Few new T cells, the authors suggested, are recruited by each seasonal influenza vaccination.

TCRdb re-called the RT-PCR reads through MiXCR, storing one row per CDR3 protein. This sample has 150,000 or so distinct CDR3 sequences; roughly a tenth occur once, and the top ten carry about 40%. The genes are TRBV12-3 or TRBV12-4 and TRBJ2-1, with TRBD2 identical over 8 bases. The sequence derives from a man aged 50-75 years who received an inactivated influenza vaccine. Sequencing was performed on CD8+ T cells sorted from PBMCs, taken 23 to 25 months after vaccination. The CDR3 reads CASTPIGGVSYNEQFF. The CDR3, as DNA: TGTGCCAGCACCCCCATCGGGGGGGTTTCCTACAATGAGCAGTTCTTC.